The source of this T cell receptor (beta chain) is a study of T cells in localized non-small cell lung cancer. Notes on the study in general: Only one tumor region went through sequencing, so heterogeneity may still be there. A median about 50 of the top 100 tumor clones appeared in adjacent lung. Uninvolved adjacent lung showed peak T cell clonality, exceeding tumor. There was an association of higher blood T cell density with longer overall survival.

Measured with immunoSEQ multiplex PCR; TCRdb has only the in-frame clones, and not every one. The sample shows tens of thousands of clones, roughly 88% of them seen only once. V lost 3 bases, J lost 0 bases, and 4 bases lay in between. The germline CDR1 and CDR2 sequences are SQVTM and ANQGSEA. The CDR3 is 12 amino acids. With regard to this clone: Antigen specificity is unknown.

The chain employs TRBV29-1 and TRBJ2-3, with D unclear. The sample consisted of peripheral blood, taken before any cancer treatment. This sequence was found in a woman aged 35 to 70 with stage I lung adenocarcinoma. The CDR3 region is CSVEESTDTQYF. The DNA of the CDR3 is TGCAGCGTTGAGGAGAGCACAGATACGCAGTATTTT.